This section outlines one T cell receptor (beta chain) sequence together with its context. The antigen remains unidentified. This sample was taken from a study of early T cells in non-severe SARS-CoV-2 infection. Overall study: Unsorted whole blood bulk RNA was sequenced, with unpaired chains. Study outcomes and limitations: The matching step, a VDJdb search, favored anti-spike CD8 responses and missed private and CD4 specificities.

cDNA molecules, individually, were tagged with unique molecular identifiers. TCRdb processed the 5' RACE reads anew with MiXCR; each CDR3 protein has one entry. The sample records more than 65,000 distinct CDR3 sequences, 13% being singletons. The CDR3 spans 13 residues. Trimming shortened V by 2 bases and J by 1 base, and 6 bases separated the two germline ends. Germline CDR1 reads SGDLS; CDR2 reads YYNGEE. This sequence originates from an adult who was a healthcare worker with PCR-confirmed SARS-CoV-2 infection or an uninfected control (not recorded which). The sample consisted of whole blood. This chain uses TRBV9 with TRBJ1-1; D is unclear. CDR3 nucleotides: TGTGCCAGCAGCGTGACACCGAACACTGAAGCTTTCTTT. It specifies CASSVTPNTEAFF.